These T cell receptor beta chains were read from a single sample in a study of T cells in Graves' hyperthyroidism and ophthalmopathy. TCRdb ran MiXCR on the multiplex PCR reads and lists one entry per CDR3 protein. The data hold 650,000 to 750,000 distinct CDR3 sequences, with 11% to 15% observed a single time. The sequenced sample consisted of blood. These receptors originate from a woman aged 18-30 years with Graves' hyperthyroidism. Both conserved end residues are part of each CDR3. D genes are given only for firm matches. Expanded clones are given a class, and other clones once, few, many or no size at all.

-,TRBV7-7,few,13,TRBJ2-5,TGTGCCAGCAGTATCTCTCGGCGAGAGACCCAGTACTTC,CASSISRRETQYF
-,TRBV9,-,18,TRBJ2-6,TGTGCCAGCAGCGTAGGAAGTGGAGGGGGCTCTGGGGCCAACGTCCTGACTTTC,CASSVGSGGGSGANVLTF
-,TRBV6-1,-,17,TRBJ1-1,TGTGCCAGCAGTGAAGGCGGCAGAGCGAACATGAACACTGAAGCTTTCTTT,CASSEGGRANMNTEAFF
-,TRBV18,few,13,TRBJ1-5,TGTGCCAGCTCCCGGCTCCCAAGGCTACCCCAGCATTTT,CASSRLPRLPQHF
-,TRBV6-5,-,15,TRBJ2-1,TGTGCCAGCAGTTATCGGCCGATACGAGTGTATGAGCAGTTCTTC,CASSYRPIRVYEQFF
-,TRBV2,many,14,TRBJ2-6,TGTGCCAGCACCGGGGTGGGCGGGGCCAACGTCCTGACTTTC,CASTGVGGANVLTF
-,TRBV15,-,18,TRBJ2-1,TGTGCCACCAGCAGAGGGGACAATCTAGCGGAATTCTACAATGAGCAGTTCTTC,CATSRGDNLAEFYNEQFF
TRBD2,TRBV2,many,16,TRBJ2-7,TGTGCCAGCAGTGACCCGACTAGCGGGATCTCCTACGAGCAGTACTTC,CASSDPTSGISYEQYF
-,TRBV20-1,many,12,TRBJ1-2,TGCAGTGCTAGTGTTGGGAACTATGGCTACACCTTC,CSASVGNYGYTF
TRBD2,TRBV30,few,11,TRBJ2-1,TGTGCCTGGGGACTAGCTGGTGAGCAGTTCTTC,CAWGLAGEQFF
TRBD2,TRBV29-1,-,13,TRBJ2-5,TGCAGCGTTGGGGGGGGGGGGCAAGAGACCCAGTACTTC,CSVGGGGQETQYF
-,TRBV4-1,-,14,TRBJ2-7,TGCGCCAGCAGCCCTAGGGACCACCCAGCCGAGCAGTACTTC,CASSPRDHPAEQYF
-,TRBV6-2/TRBV6-3,-,16,TRBJ1-5,TGTGCCAGCAGGCAGGACGGAGTGTATAGCAATCAGCCCCAGCATTTT,CASRQDGVYSNQPQHF
-,TRBV19,few,15,TRBJ1-1,TGTGCCAGTAGTACTTCTTATTCAAGGAACACTGAAGCTTTCTTT,CASSTSYSRNTEAFF
TRBD2,TRBV28,many,15,TRBJ2-3,TGTGCCAGCAGTGAACTAGCGGGGAGGGTGGATACGCAGTATTTT,CASSELAGRVDTQYF
-,TRBV5-1,many,15,TRBJ2-3,TGCGCCAGCAGCCCCGGAGGGCCGAACACAGATACGCAGTATTTT,CASSPGGPNTDTQYF
-,TRBV6-2/TRBV6-3,few,11,TRBJ2-7,TGTGCCAGCAGTTACAAGGGGGAGCAGTACTTC,CASSYKGEQYF
-,TRBV29-1,many,12,TRBJ2-3,TGCAGCGTTGCACTAAGCACAGATACGCAGTATTTT,CSVALSTDTQYF
TRBD2,TRBV3-1,many,13,TRBJ2-7,TGTGCCAGCGCAAAAGCGGGAGTTCACGAGCAGTACTTC,CASAKAGVHEQYF
TRBD1,TRBV30,many,16,TRBJ1-2,TGTGCCTGGAGTGTATGGGGGACAGGGGGACGCGATGGCTACACCTTC,CAWSVWGTGGRDGYTF
-,TRBV18,many,17,TRBJ2-2,TGTGCCAGCTCACCACCGGGTGGAAGCTCGAACACCGGGGAGCTGTTTTTT,CASSPPGGSSNTGELFF
-,TRBV6-1,-,18,TRBJ1-4,TGTGCCAGCAGTGAAGCCCACGGGACCTTCAGCAACGGGGAAAAACTGTTTTTT,CASSEAHGTFSNGEKLFF
-,TRBV7-8,few,15,TRBJ2-7,TGTGCCAGCAGCCCTTTTGGGGCGATCTCCTACGAGCAGTACTTC,CASSPFGAISYEQYF
-,TRBV6-1,many,13,TRBJ2-7,TGTGCCAGCAAGGGATGGGCCACCTACGAGCAGTACTTC,CASKGWATYEQYF
TRBD1,TRBV10-1,-,14,TRBJ2-2,TGCGCCAGCAGCCGGGACAGGGCGATCGGGGAGCTGTTTTTT,CASSRDRAIGELFF
-,TRBV7-8,few,14,TRBJ1-1,TGTGCCAGCAGCTTAGTTAGGCCACGGGCTGAAGCTTTCTTT,CASSLVRPRAEAFF
TRBD1,TRBV30,many,15,TRBJ2-7,TGTGCCTGGAGTGAGTTAAGGGACAGGGGACACGAGCAGTACTTC,CAWSELRDRGHEQYF
-,TRBV2,many,14,TRBJ1-5,TGTGCCAGCAGTGTTGAAGGAGGCAATCAGCCCCAGCATTTT,CASSVEGGNQPQHF
-,TRBV10-3,many,13,TRBJ1-1,TGTGCCATCAGTAGGGCCTCGGAGACTGAAGCTTTCTTT,CAISRASETEAFF
TRBD1,TRBV28,-,16,TRBJ2-1,TGTGCCAGCGAGGAACCCGGGACAGTCTCCTACAATGAGCAGTTCTTC,CASEEPGTVSYNEQFF
-,TRBV6-9,few,16,TRBJ2-7,TGTGCCAGCAGTTACCCCGGGACAGGCGGGGGGGATGAGCAGTACTTC,CASSYPGTGGGDEQYF
-,TRBV19,-,14,TRBJ1-5,TGTGCCAGTAGTACTTTTGTCGATAATCAGCCCCAGCATTTT,CASSTFVDNQPQHF
-,TRBV7-2,few,14,TRBJ1-2,TGTGCCAGCAGCTCCAGGGGTACGAACTATGGCTACACCTTC,CASSSRGTNYGYTF
-,TRBV2,-,12,TRBJ2-1,TGTGCCAGCAGTTTAGCACGGCAGGAGCAGTTCTTC,CASSLARQEQFF
-,TRBV27,few,13,TRBJ2-5,TGTGCCAGCAGTTATATGAGGGGTGAGACCCAGTACTTC,CASSYMRGETQYF
TRBD2,TRBV20-1,-,16,TRBJ2-3,TGCAGTGCTAGAGAACTAGCGGGAGGGCCGTCAGATACGCAGTATTTT,CSARELAGGPSDTQYF
-,TRBV29-1,-,10,TRBJ1-1,TGCAGCGTTACGGGAATGGGCGCTTTCTTT,CSVTGMGAFF
TRBD2,TRBV20-1,few,16,TRBJ2-1,TGCAGTGCTAGAGACCCTCTAGCGGGAGGACCCAATGAGCAGTTCTTC,CSARDPLAGGPNEQFF
TRBD2,TRBV12-3/TRBV12-4,-,14,TRBJ2-3,TGTGCCAGCATAAGCGGGAGTGGCACAGATACGCAGTATTTT,CASISGSGTDTQYF
-,TRBV19,few,16,TRBJ2-3,TGTGCCAGTAGTTCCCGAGGACCAACTGCTCAAGATACGCAGTATTTT,CASSSRGPTAQDTQYF
-,TRBV7-2,few,13,TRBJ1-2,TGTGCCAGCAGCTTTAATGAATTGAGTGGCTACACCTTC,CASSFNELSGYTF
-,TRBV3-1,many,16,TRBJ1-3,TGTGCCAGCAGCCAAGGGTACTTAGGCTCTGGAAACACCATATATTTT,CASSQGYLGSGNTIYF
-,TRBV27,once,18,TRBJ2-7,TGTGCCAGCAGCTTAGGCCCCCCGACAGGCCCCCGAACCTACGAGCAGTACTTC,CASSLGPPTGPRTYEQYF
TRBD1,TRBV28,few,15,TRBJ1-2,TGTGCCAGCAGTGACTACAGGGGGCTGTCTGGGGGCTACACCTTC,CASSDYRGLSGGYTF
-,TRBV7-8,few,13,TRBJ2-1,TGTGCCAGCAGCTTGCCCAATGTGCCTGAGCAGTTCTTC,CASSLPNVPEQFF
TRBD2,TRBV27,-,16,TRBJ2-7,TGTGCCAGCAGTTTAAGGATAGCGGGAGCCTCCTACGAGCAGTACTTC,CASSLRIAGASYEQYF
-,TRBV5-1,few,16,TRBJ2-3,TGCGCCAGCAGCTTGGTTAGGGGACCCCGCACAGATACGCAGTATTTT,CASSLVRGPRTDTQYF
TRBD1,TRBV2,many,17,TRBJ2-7,TGTGCCAGCAGTGAAGACGTGACGTCAGGGGGCTTATACGAGCAGTACTTC,CASSEDVTSGGLYEQYF
TRBD2,TRBV6-2/TRBV6-3,-,19,TRBJ2-7,TGTGCCAGCAGTGCCCTCCGAGGTCCCATAGCGGGAATTACCTACGAGCAGTACTTC,CASSALRGPIAGITYEQYF
-,TRBV4-3,few,14,TRBJ2-7,TGCGCCAGCAGTATAAAGGCGGGGGCTAACGAGCAGTACTTC,CASSIKAGANEQYF
TRBD2,TRBV7-9,many,15,TRBJ2-1,TGTGCCAGCAGCTTAGGGCTAGCGGGACTCGATGAGCAGTTCTTC,CASSLGLAGLDEQFF
-,TRBV7-9,-,15,TRBJ1-1,TGTGCCAGCAGCCTCGGACACGGGACCGGCACTGAAGCTTTCTTT,CASSLGHGTGTEAFF
-,TRBV20-1,many,15,TRBJ1-1,TGCAGTGCTAGAGATCCTAGACCCGAGAACACTGAAGCTTTCTTT,CSARDPRPENTEAFF
-,TRBV6-2/TRBV6-3,many,13,TRBJ2-1,TGTGCCAGCAGTTACTCAGTACCCAATGAGCAGTTCTTC,CASSYSVPNEQFF
TRBD1,TRBV6-2/TRBV6-3,many,16,TRBJ2-3,TGTGCCAGCAGTCTATACCTGACAGGGAACGAGGGTACGCAGTATTTT,CASSLYLTGNEGTQYF